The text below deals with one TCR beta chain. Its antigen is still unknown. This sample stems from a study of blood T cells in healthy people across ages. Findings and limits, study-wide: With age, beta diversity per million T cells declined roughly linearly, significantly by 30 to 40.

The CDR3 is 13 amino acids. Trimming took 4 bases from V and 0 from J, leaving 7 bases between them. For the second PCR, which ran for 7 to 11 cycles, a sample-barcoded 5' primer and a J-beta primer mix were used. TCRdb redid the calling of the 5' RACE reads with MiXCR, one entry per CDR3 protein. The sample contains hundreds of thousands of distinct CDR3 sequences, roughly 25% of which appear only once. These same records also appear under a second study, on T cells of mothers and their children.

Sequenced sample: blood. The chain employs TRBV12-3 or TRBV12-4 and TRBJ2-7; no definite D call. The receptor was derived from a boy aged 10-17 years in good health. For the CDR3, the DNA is TGTGCCAGCAGTTCGATAAGCTCCTACGAGCAGTACTTC. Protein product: CASSSISSYEQYF.